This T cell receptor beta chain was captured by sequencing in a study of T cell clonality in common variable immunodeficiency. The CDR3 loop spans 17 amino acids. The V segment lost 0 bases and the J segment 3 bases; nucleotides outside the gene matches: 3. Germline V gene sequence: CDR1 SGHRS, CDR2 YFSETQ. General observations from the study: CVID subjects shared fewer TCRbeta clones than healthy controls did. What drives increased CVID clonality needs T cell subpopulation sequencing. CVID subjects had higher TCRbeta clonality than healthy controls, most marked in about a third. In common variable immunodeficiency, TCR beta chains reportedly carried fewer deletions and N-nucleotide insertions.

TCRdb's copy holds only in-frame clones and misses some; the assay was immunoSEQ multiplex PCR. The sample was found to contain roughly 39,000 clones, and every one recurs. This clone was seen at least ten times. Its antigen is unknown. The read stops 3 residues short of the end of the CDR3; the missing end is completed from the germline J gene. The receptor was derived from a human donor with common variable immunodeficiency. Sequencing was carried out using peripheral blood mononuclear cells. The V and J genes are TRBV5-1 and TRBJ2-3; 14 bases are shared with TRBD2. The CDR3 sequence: CASSLEGLAGVTDTQYF. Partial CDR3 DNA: TGCGCCAGCAGCTTGGAGGGACTAGCGGGAGTGACAGATACG.